Below, one T cell receptor (beta chain) is given with its context. Its antigen is undetermined. The data stem from a study of lymphopenia after photon versus proton radiotherapy. Findings and limits, study-wide: After lymphocyte nadir, photon-treated repertoires showed oligoclonal expansion, especially CD8+ Temra. Survival link was tested only in deceased patients; proton benefit remains a possibility. Larger post-nadir TCR diversity loss correlated inversely with survival in deceased patients. Proton therapy kept repertoires fairly stable, unlike photons, which gained effector/memory cells.

Using immunoSEQ multiplex PCR, the repertoire was profiled, and TCRdb retains in-frame clones only, with some absent. The sample lists some 76,000 clones; just under 95% were seen once. Germline V CDR1 and CDR2: LNHDA, SQIVND (reference sequence). Trimming took off 5 bases at V and 0 bases at J, with 14 bases between the two ends. The CDR3 sequence is 16 residues long. The input for sequencing was peripheral blood, taken from a patient treated with photon-based radiotherapy. The TCR originated in a woman between 40 and 50 years old with cholangiocarcinoma. The rearrangement joins TRBV19 to TRBJ1-3; no definite D call. The CDR3 is CASSSRGPFSGNTIYF. The CDR3 DNA reads as TGTGCCAGTAGTTCCAGAGGGCCTTTCTCTGGAAACACCATATATTTT.